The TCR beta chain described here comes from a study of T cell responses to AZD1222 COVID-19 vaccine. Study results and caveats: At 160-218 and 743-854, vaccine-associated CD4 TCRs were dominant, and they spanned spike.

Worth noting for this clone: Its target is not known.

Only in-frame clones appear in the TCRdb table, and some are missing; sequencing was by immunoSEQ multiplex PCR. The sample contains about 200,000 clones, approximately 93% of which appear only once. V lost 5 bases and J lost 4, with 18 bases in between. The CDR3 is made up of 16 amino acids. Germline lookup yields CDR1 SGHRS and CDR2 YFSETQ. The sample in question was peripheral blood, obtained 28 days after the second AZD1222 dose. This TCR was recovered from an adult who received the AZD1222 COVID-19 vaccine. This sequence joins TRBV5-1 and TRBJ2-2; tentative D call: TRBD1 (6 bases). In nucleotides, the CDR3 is TGCGCCAGCAGACAAGCTACAGGGAACCCCACCGGGGAGCTGTTTTTT. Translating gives CASRQATGNPTGELFF.